The 20 T cell receptor beta chains listed next were all sequenced from one sample in a study of beta chain features in type 1 diabetes. Study results and caveats: TCRB CDR3s from Type 1 diabetes patients were moderately but significantly shorter in all four CD4+ subsets.

These receptors have no identified antigens. Isolated RNA was reverse transcribed in full, so expressed TCRB transcripts were sequenced. Sequenced by immunoSEQ multiplex PCR; TCRdb stores in-frame clones only, minus some. This table holds roughly 150,000 clones, roughly 8% found once. Sequences were obtained from central memory CD4+ T cells from blood. These receptors originate from a young man with type 1 diabetes.

This clone was seen a handful of times. The rearrangement joins TRBV25-1 to TRBJ2-5, with D perhaps matching TRBD2 (6 bases). This CDR3 is built from 15 residues. V was clipped by 1 base and J by 4 bases, with 13 bases between them. CDR1 and CDR2 from the germline V gene are MGHDK and SYGVNS. CDR3 coding DNA: TGTGCCAGCAGTGAATTTCGAGCGGGTCTAGAGACCCAGTACTTC. As protein: CASSEFRAGLETQYF. Combining the CDR3 with reference TRBV25-1 and TRBJ2-5 gives the whole variable domain EADIYQTPRYLVIGTGKKITLECSQTMGHDKMYWYQQDPGMELHLIHYSYGVNSTEKGDLSSESTVSRIRTEHFPLTLESARPSHTSQYLCASSEFRAGLETQYFGPGTRLLVL.

The chain recombines TRBV7-9 with TRBJ2-1; 10 positions agree with TRBD2. Trimming removed 6 bases from V and 6 bases from J; junction bases left unmatched: 8. Germline assignment: CDR1 SEHNR and CDR2 FQNEAQ (reference sequence). This CDR3 is built from 15 residues. In nucleotides, the CDR3 is TGTGCCAGCAGAAGAGCGGGAGGGGTTATCAATGAGCAGTTCTTC. It encodes CASRRAGGVINEQFF.

In its sample, this clone was seen many times. The rearrangement joins TRBV28 to TRBJ2-7; 7 nucleotides align to TRBD1. Germline V gene data show CDR1 as MDHEN and CDR2 as SYDVKM. CDR3 length: 13 residues. J gave up 3 bases and V 5 bases, and 4 bases lay outside the gene matches. CDR3 bases: TGTGCCAGCAGTCAGACAGGGTTCTACGAGCAGTACTTC. Amino acid sequence: CASSQTGFYEQYF. The full variable domain, with the rest looked up from reference TRBV28 and TRBJ2-7, is DVKVTQSSRYLVKRTGEKVFLECVQDMDHENMFWYRQDPGLGLRLIYFSYDVKMKEKGDIPEGYSVSREKKERFSLILESASTNQTSMYLCASSQTGFYEQYFGPGTRLTVT.

This clone was detected only a few times. CDR3 sequence reads: CASSVGYRSTQNYNEQFF. The CDR3 DNA is TGTGCCAGCAGCGTAGGGTACAGGAGCACTCAGAACTACAATGAGCAGTTCTTC. V usage is TRBV9 and J usage is TRBJ2-1; D is perhaps TRBD1 (5 bases). The V gene's germline CDR1 is SGDLS and CDR2 YYNGEE. V lost 0 bases and J lost 3, with 19 bases in between. The CDR3 contains 18 residues.

This clone showed up just a few times. This sequence joins TRBV19 and TRBJ1-1, with 10 bases matching TRBD1. The CDR3 contains 15 residues. Trimming took 5 bases from V and 1 from J; bases not matched to a gene: 4. Germline V CDR1 and CDR2: LNHDA, SQIVND (reference sequence). In nucleotides, the CDR3 is TGTGCCAGTAGTTCCCGGACAGGGGGGAACACTGAAGCTTTCTTT. As protein: CASSSRTGGNTEAFF.

This clone was recorded a few times. The chain recombines TRBV15 with TRBJ2-3; 7 bases map to TRBD2. Unmatched junction bases numbered 6, after V lost 3 bases and J lost 3 bases. The CDR3 has 15 amino acids. CDR1 and CDR2 from the germline V gene are LNHNV and YYDKDF (reference sequence). In DNA, the CDR3 is TGTGCCACCAGCAGGTCGGGACTAAGGACAGATACGCAGTATTTT. Translation gives CATSRSGLRTDTQYF.

The chain recombines TRBV6-5 with TRBJ1-2; tentatively, D is TRBD1 (6 bases). V was shortened by 5 bases and J by 5 bases, with 12 bases between the two germline ends. The length of the CDR3 is 13 residues. CDR1 is MNHEY, CDR2 SVGAGI, per germline. In DNA form, the CDR3 reads TGTGCCAGCAGTCCTGACAGGAGATATGGCTACACCTTC. Protein product: CASSPDRRYGYTF.

This clone was seen more than once but under ten times. The chain is built from TRBV28 and TRBJ1-2, with 9 bases identical to TRBD1. J gave up 7 bases and V 2 bases, and 11 bases lay outside the gene matches. The CDR3 is made up of 16 amino acids. From germline, CDR1 is MDHEN and CDR2 SYDVKM. For the CDR3, the DNA is TGTGCCAGCAGTTTACCCCTGGGACAGGGTGTGAGTGGCTACACCTTC. This codes for CASSLPLGQGVSGYTF.

Only a few counts were recorded for this clone. V is TRBV7-8 and J is TRBJ2-2; D is unresolved. The CDR3 extends over 16 amino acids. V shed 1 base and J shed 6 bases, with 15 bases lying between them. Germline V CDR1 and CDR2: SGHVS, FQNEAQ. The CDR3 DNA sequence: TGTGCCAGCAGCTTAGGTCTGTTGAGTGATCCCGGGGAGCTGTTTTTT. It encodes CASSLGLLSDPGELFF.

V and J are TRBV9 and TRBJ2-1; no clear D gene. The germline V and J ends were trimmed by 4 bases and 9 bases, with 14 bases remaining between them. The germline CDR1 and CDR2 sequences are SGDLS and YYNGEE. The CDR3 loop spans 13 amino acids. CDR3 coding DNA: TGTGCCAGCAGCACCCTGCGAGGTGGTGAGCAGTTCTTC. It translates to CASSTLRGGEQFF.

This clone was observed a few times. The rearrangement links TRBV28 to TRBJ2-1; 8 bases map to TRBD2. CDR3 length: 16 residues. Germline V gives CDR1 MDHEN, CDR2 SYDVKM. V shed 3 bases and J 6 bases; nucleotides not matched to a gene: 10. The CDR3 is CASSFGGLASFNEQFF. CDR3 DNA: TGTGCCAGCAGTTTTGGCGGACTAGCTTCGTTCAATGAGCAGTTCTTC.

In its sample, this clone was seen a few times. The rearrangement uses TRBV29-1 and TRBJ2-7; TRBD1 matches at 10 bases. The CDR3 totals 14 residues. The V segment lost 4 bases and the J segment 3 bases; nucleotides outside the gene matches: 6. Germline V gene data show CDR1 as SQVTM and CDR2 as ANQGSEA. The CDR3 region has the DNA TGCAGCGTTGCAGGGGGACAGGGGAGCTACGAGCAGTACTTC. Its translation is CSVAGGQGSYEQYF.

This clone appeared a few times. This sequence joins TRBV7-2 and TRBJ1-4; possible D gene TRBD1, 5 bases. Germline V gene lookup returns CDR1 SGHTA and CDR2 FQGNSA. Trimming took 5 bases from V and 6 from J, leaving 16 bases between them. The CDR3 contains 15 residues. The CDR3 region has the DNA TGTGCCAGCAGCCCTACGACAGACACATATGAAAAACTGTTTTTT. It specifies CASSPTTDTYEKLFF.

This clone came up a few times. The chain employs TRBV18 and TRBJ2-1, with 10 positions matching TRBD2. Germline CDR1 is KGHSH and CDR2 is LQKENI. After removal of 3 bases from V and 7 bases from J, the junction contained 3 bases not matched to a gene. The CDR3 sequence is 14 residues long. The CDR3 DNA sequence: TGTGCCAGCTCACCTCTAGCGGGGGAAAATGAGCAGTTCTTC. Translation gives CASSPLAGENEQFF.

The CDR3 loop is CASSPAPVAGLNEQYF. In DNA form, the CDR3 reads TGTGCCAGCTCACCTGCTCCGGTAGCGGGCTTGAACGAGCAGTACTTC. This chain links TRBV18 with TRBJ2-7, with 7 bases lining up with TRBD2. The CDR3 spans 16 residues. Germline V gene sequence: CDR1 KGHSH, CDR2 LQKENI. The junction had 13 bases not matched to a gene; V was cut back by 3 bases and J by 5 bases.

The DNA for the CDR3 is TGTGCCTGCGGGACAGGAGGAGGGAATGAAAAACTGTTTTTT. It is translated as CACGTGGGNEKLFF. The chain joins TRBV30 to TRBJ1-4, with 8 bases aligning to TRBD1. CDR3 length equals 14 residues. Germline lookup yields CDR1 GTSNPN and CDR2 SVGIG (reference sequence). Losses at the gene ends were 6 bases for V and 5 bases for J; bases not matched to a gene: 8.

V gene TRBV5-1 combines with J gene TRBJ2-5; 14 nucleotides agree with TRBD2. The germline V gene encodes CDR1 SGHRS and CDR2 YFSETQ. The CDR3 runs 17 residues. The J segment lost 5 bases and the V segment lost 4 bases, leaving 10 bases of the junction unmatched. CDR3: CASSPGLAGGPAETQYF. CDR3 bases: TGCGCCAGCAGCCCCGGACTAGCGGGGGGACCCGCGGAGACCCAGTACTTC. Together with reference TRBV5-1 and TRBJ2-5, the CDR3 gives the full variable domain: KAGVTQTPRYLIKTRGQQVTLSCSPISGHRSVSWYQQTPGQGLQFLFEYFSETQRNKGNFPGRFSGRQFSNSRSEMNVSTLELGDSALYLCASSPGLAGGPAETQYFGPGTRLLVL.

V usage is TRBV30 and J usage is TRBJ1-5; 7 nucleotides agree with TRBD1. CDR3 size: 15 residues. The germline CDR1 and CDR2 sequences are GTSNPN and SVGIG (reference sequence). J lost 1 base, V lost 1 base, and 4 bases had no gene match. CDR3 coding DNA: TGTGCCTGGAGTGCGACAGGGAGGAGCAATCAGCCCCAGCATTTT. It translates to CAWSATGRSNQPQHF.

Regarding this clone: Other DNA sequences in this specimen translate into the identical CDR3. This chain connects TRBV6-5 to TRBJ1-5, with D maybe TRBD1 (6 bases). Germline V gene sequence: CDR1 MNHEY, CDR2 SVGAGI. The CDR3 is made up of 15 amino acids. Trimming took 0 bases from V and 3 from J, leaving 9 bases between them. The chain's CDR3 is CASSYSGGDNQPQHF. The CDR3 DNA sequence: TGTGCCAGCAGTTACTCTGGGGGCGACAATCAGCCCCAGCATTTT.

There are a few counts of this clone. The J gene is TRBJ1-6, the V gene TRBV28, with D possibly being TRBD1 (6 bases). Looked up from germline, CDR1 is MDHEN and CDR2 is SYDVKM. The ends were cut back, 10 bases at V and 7 bases at J, with 20 bases in the middle. The CDR3 covers 15 residues. CDR3 nucleotide sequence: TGTGCCACCGATAAAGGGGGTTCGGGCAATTCACCCCTCCACTTT. It yields the protein CATDKGGSGNSPLHF.